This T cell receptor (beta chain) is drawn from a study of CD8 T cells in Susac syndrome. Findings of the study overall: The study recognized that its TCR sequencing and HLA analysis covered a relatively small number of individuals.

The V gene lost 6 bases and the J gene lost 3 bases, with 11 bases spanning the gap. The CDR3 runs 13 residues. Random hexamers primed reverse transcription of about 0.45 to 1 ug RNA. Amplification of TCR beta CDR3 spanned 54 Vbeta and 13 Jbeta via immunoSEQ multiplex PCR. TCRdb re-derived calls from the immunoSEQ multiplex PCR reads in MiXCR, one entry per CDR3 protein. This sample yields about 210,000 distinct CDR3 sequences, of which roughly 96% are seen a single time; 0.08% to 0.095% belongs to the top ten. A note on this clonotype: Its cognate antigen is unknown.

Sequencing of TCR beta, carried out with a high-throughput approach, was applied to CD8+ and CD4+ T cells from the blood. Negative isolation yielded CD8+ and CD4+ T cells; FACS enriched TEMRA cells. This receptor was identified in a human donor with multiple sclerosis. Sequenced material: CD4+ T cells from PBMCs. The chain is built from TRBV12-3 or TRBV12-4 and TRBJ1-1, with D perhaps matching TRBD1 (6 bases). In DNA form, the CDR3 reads TGTGCCAGCAGGGGATCAGGGGACACTGAAGCTTTCTTT. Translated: CASRGSGDTEAFF.